This passage covers 32 T cell receptor beta chains from one sample sequenced in a study of shared clonotypes between healthy human individuals. TCRdb's copy holds only in-frame clones and misses some; the assay was immunoSEQ multiplex PCR. In the table there are about 1.5 million clones, under 99% of which are singletons. Sequencing was performed on naive CD4+ T cells sorted from blood. The subset here: CD45RA+ positively selected. The receptors were sampled from a man aged 25 to 40 in good health.

The chain links TRBV5-5 to TRBJ2-2, with TRBD1 identical over 9 bases. CDR1 SGHKS and CDR2 YYEKEE come from the germline V gene (reference sequence). CDR3 length: 16 amino acids. Trimming removed 4 bases from V and 7 bases from J; junction bases left unmatched: 11. CDR3: CASSIGTGWTGGELFF. In nucleotides, the CDR3 is TGTGCCAGCAGCATCGGGACAGGGTGGACGGGCGGGGAGCTGTTTTTT.

J is TRBJ2-2 and V is TRBV28, with D uncertain. This CDR3 spans 13 amino acids. Germline CDR1 and CDR2: MDHEN and SYDVKM. Trimming removed 5 bases at V and 4 bases at J, with 8 bases between. The CDR3 protein is CASSLGFTGELFF. CDR3 sequence (DNA): TGTGCCAGCAGTCTCGGATTCACCGGGGAGCTGTTTTTT.

This clone was seen a single time. J is TRBJ1-5 and V is TRBV11-2; D might be TRBD1 (6 bases). V lost 3 bases to trimming and J lost 3 bases, with 12 bases between them. Germline values: CDR1 SGHAT, CDR2 FQNNGV. The CDR3 spans 15 residues. Written as DNA, the CDR3 is TGTGCCAGCAGCTTGGGAAACAGGGACAATCAGCCCCAGCATTTT. Its translation is CASSLGNRDNQPQHF.

The V call is TRBV28, the J call TRBJ1-1, with 8 positions matching TRBD1. Losses at the gene ends were 6 bases for V and 13 bases for J; bases not matched to a gene: 13. Germline CDR1 and CDR2: MDHEN and SYDVKM. The CDR3 length is 13 residues. The CDR3 DNA follows: TGTGCCAGCAGGATCGGACAGGGTTTTGATTTTTTCTTT. It is translated as CASRIGQGFDFFF.

The chain combines TRBV7-2 with TRBJ2-1, with TRBD1 identical over 7 bases. Germline CDR1 is SGHTA and CDR2 is FQGNSA. The CDR3 has 13 amino acids. Trimming cost V 8 bases and J 3 bases; bases outside gene matches: 4. The CDR3 sequence is CASSRDSYNEQFF. As DNA, the CDR3 is TGTGCCAGCTCCAGGGACAGCTACAATGAGCAGTTCTTC.

This chain uses TRBV9 with TRBJ1-1; the D gene is possibly TRBD1 (5 bases). Trimming removed 3 bases at V and 1 base at J, with 16 bases between. CDR3 length: 16 amino acids. The germline V gene has CDR1 SGDLS and CDR2 YYNGEE. In nucleotides, the CDR3 is TGTGCCAGCAGCGGACGAGAGGGACGGAAGAACACTGAAGCTTTCTTT. Translating it yields CASSGREGRKNTEAFF.

J is TRBJ1-1 and V is TRBV15; D remains unclear. This CDR3 region has 15 residues. The V gene lost 2 bases and the J gene lost 1 base, with 11 bases spanning the gap. From germline, CDR1 is LNHNV and CDR2 YYDKDF (reference sequence). The CDR3 DNA follows: TGTGCCACCAGCAGATGGAGGGAGAAGAACACTGAAGCTTTCTTT. It is translated as CATSRWREKNTEAFF. The whole variable domain, filled in from reference TRBV15 and TRBJ1-1, reads DAMVIQNPRYQVTQFGKPVTLSCSQTLNHNVMYWYQQKSSQAPKLLFHYYDKDFNNEADTPDNFQSRRPNTSFCFLDIRSPGLGDTAMYLCATSRWREKNTEAFFGQGTRLTVV.

The chain has TRBV5-1 and TRBJ2-3; D may correspond to TRBD1 or TRBD2 (5 bases each). CDR3 length equals 14 residues. Germline CDR1 is SGHRS and CDR2 is YFSETQ. Deletions cut 4 bases from V and 0 bases from J, with 9 bases between. The CDR3 reads CASSVRDSTDTQYF. The CDR3 DNA reads as TGCGCCAGCAGCGTCCGGGACAGCACAGATACGCAGTATTTT.

The rearrangement links TRBV18 to TRBJ2-7; D is unclear. Between the trimmed V and J ends, which lost 0 bases and 5 bases, there was a span of 8 bases. The CDR3 contains 13 residues. Germline-derived CDR1 and CDR2 are KGHSH and LQKENI. The CDR3 spells CASSPPAENEQYF. CDR3 DNA: TGTGCCAGCTCACCACCGGCAGAAAACGAGCAGTACTTC.

J is TRBJ1-2 and V is TRBV5-1; 8 nucleotides align to TRBD1. Trimming removed 3 bases from V and 7 bases from J; junction bases left unmatched: 5. The CDR3 runs to 13 residues. CDR1 and CDR2 from the germline V gene are SGHRS and YFSETQ. The CDR3 protein is CASSSGQGLGYTF. Written as DNA, the CDR3 is TGCGCCAGCAGCTCCGGACAGGGTCTTGGCTACACCTTC. Full variable domain (outside the CDR3, taken from reference TRBV5-1 and TRBJ1-2): KAGVTQTPRYLIKTRGQQVTLSCSPISGHRSVSWYQQTPGQGLQFLFEYFSETQRNKGNFPGRFSGRQFSNSRSEMNVSTLELGDSALYLCASSSGQGLGYTFGSGTRLTVV.

The rearrangement joins TRBV11-2 to TRBJ2-7; 12 positions match TRBD1. Trimming removed 6 bases from V and 7 bases from J; junction bases left unmatched: 7. Germline CDR1 SGHAT, CDR2 FQNNGV. The length of the CDR3 is 14 residues. The CDR3 coding sequence is TGTGCCAGCAGTTTGGGACAGGGGGCGTGGGAGCAGTACTTC. Translation: CASSLGQGAWEQYF.

The V call is TRBV7-2, the J call TRBJ2-7; a possible D gene is TRBD1 (6 bases). Trimming pared 5 bases from V and 4 bases from J, leaving 15 bases between. CDR1 is SGHTA and CDR2 is FQGNSA in the germline V gene. The CDR3 extends over 14 amino acids. CDR3 in DNA: TGTGCCAGCAGCATCCAGACAGGAGCTTACGAGCAGTACTTC. Translated: CASSIQTGAYEQYF. The complete variable domain, with remaining parts taken from reference TRBV7-2 and TRBJ2-7, reads GAGVSQSPSNKVTEKGKDVELRCDPISGHTALYWYRQSLGQGLEFLIYFQGNSAPDKSGLPSDRFSAERTGGSVSTLTIQRTQQEDSAVYLCASSIQTGAYEQYFGPGTRLTVT.

The chain is built from TRBV6-4 and TRBJ1-5; D not resolved. The CDR3 sequence is 14 residues long. V dropped 6 bases and J dropped 3 bases, with 12 bases sitting between them. CDR1 and CDR2 from the germline V gene are MRHNA and SNTAGT. The CDR3 sequence: CASRVIMFNQPQHF. DNA for the CDR3: TGTGCCAGCAGGGTGATTATGTTCAATCAGCCCCAGCATTTT.

The rearrangement joins TRBV15 to TRBJ2-1, with a tentative D call TRBD2 (6 bases). CDR3 length: 16 amino acids. Looked up from germline, CDR1 is LNHNV and CDR2 is YYDKDF (reference sequence). Trimming took 5 bases from V and 7 from J, leaving 21 bases between them. The CDR3 bases are TGTGCCACCAGCCCCAGGGAGGCAGCAGGTACAAATGAGCAGTTCTTC. It specifies CATSPREAAGTNEQFF. Based on the CDR3 plus reference TRBV15 and TRBJ2-1, the full variable domain is DAMVIQNPRYQVTQFGKPVTLSCSQTLNHNVMYWYQQKSSQAPKLLFHYYDKDFNNEADTPDNFQSRRPNTSFCFLDIRSPGLGDTAMYLCATSPREAAGTNEQFFGPGTRLTVL.

About this clone itself: At the DNA level, this CDR3 is encoded by other sequences in the same sample as well. V and J are TRBV7-9 and TRBJ1-2; D call uncertain. The CDR3 covers 12 residues. Trimming stripped 2 bases from V and 8 bases from J, with 9 bases between. In germline, CDR1 is SEHNR, CDR2 FQNEAQ (reference sequence). In nucleotides, the CDR3 is TGTGCCAGCAGCTTATCTGGAGGCGGCTACACCTTC. As protein: CASSLSGGGYTF.

The J gene is TRBJ1-2, the V gene TRBV2, with a weak D call TRBD1 (6 bases). CDR3 length equals 13 residues. Per the germline V gene, CDR1 is SNHLY and CDR2 is FYNNEI. V dropped 2 bases and J dropped 8 bases, with 12 bases sitting between them. CDR3 nucleotide sequence: TGTGCCAGCAGTGAACTCAGGGGAAACGGCTACACCTTC. Translating it yields CASSELRGNGYTF.

This chain links TRBV7-2 with TRBJ2-3; 11 bases match TRBD1. The germline gives CDR1 SGHTA, CDR2 FQGNSA. V was clipped by 5 bases and J by 3 bases; unmatched bases: 4. CDR3 length equals 15 residues. CDR3 DNA: TGTGCCAGCAGCGCCGGGACAGGGGGAACAGATACGCAGTATTTT. This codes for CASSAGTGGTDTQYF.

This chain uses TRBV2 with TRBJ2-7, with 10 bases aligning to TRBD1. CDR3 size: 15 residues. V gave up 5 bases and J gave up 3 bases; unmatched junction bases: 7. Germline loops: CDR1 SNHLY, CDR2 FYNNEI. The CDR3 loop reads CASSRGQGRYYEQYF. The CDR3 DNA reads TGTGCCAGCAGTAGGGGACAGGGGCGATACTACGAGCAGTACTTC.

The genes are TRBV6-1 and TRBJ2-7; D is perhaps TRBD2 (6 bases). V was shortened by 11 bases and J by 1 base, with 18 bases between the two germline ends. The CDR3 has 14 amino acids. Germline lookup yields CDR1 MNHNS and CDR2 SASEGT. The CDR3 DNA reads TGTGCCTCTGAGGGACTCAAGGTTTCCTACGAGCAGTACTTC. Its translation is CASEGLKVSYEQYF.

The J gene is TRBJ2-5, the V gene TRBV18; tentative D call: TRBD2 (5 bases). The CDR3 runs to 18 residues. The germline V gene has CDR1 KGHSH and CDR2 LQKENI. V was cut by 3 bases and J by 4 bases, with 24 bases left in between. The CDR3: CASSPTLSGNRQRETQYF. As DNA, the CDR3 is TGTGCCAGCTCACCGACCCTGTCGGGGAATCGGCAAAGAGAGACCCAGTACTTC. Complete variable domain (other parts from reference TRBV18 and TRBJ2-5): NAGVMQNPRHLVRRRGQEARLRCSPMKGHSHVYWYRQLPEEGLKFMVYLQKENIIDESGMPKERFSAEFPKEGPSILRIQQVVRGDSAAYFCASSPTLSGNRQRETQYFGPGTRLLVL.

CDR3 sequence: CASSLLGQGNTGELFF. For the CDR3, the DNA is TGCGCCAGCAGCTTGCTCGGTCAGGGGAACACCGGGGAGCTGTTTTTT. The rearrangement joins TRBV5-1 to TRBJ2-2, with D tentatively TRBD1 (5 bases). The CDR3 sequence is 16 residues long. With 1 base removed from V and 1 base from J, the gap between germline ends came to 11 bases. Germline CDR1 SGHRS, CDR2 YFSETQ.

The chain combines TRBV6-1 with TRBJ2-7; a possible D gene is TRBD1 (5 bases). The CDR3 is 13 amino acids. Trimming took 7 bases from V and 4 from J, leaving 14 bases between them. Germline CDR1 and CDR2: MNHNS and SASEGT. The CDR3 nucleotides read TGTGCCAGCACCGCAGGGATTTTATACGAGCAGTACTTC. Amino acid sequence: CASTAGILYEQYF.

The chain carries TRBV5-6 and TRBJ2-6; no clear D. Germline CDR1 SGHDT, CDR2 YYEEEE. The CDR3 has 18 residues. V was shortened by 2 bases and J by 0 bases, with 15 bases between the two germline ends. CDR3 nucleotide sequence: TGTGCCAGCAGCTTTCGAACGGTATCCCTCTCTGGGGCCAACGTCCTGACTTTC. It yields the protein CASSFRTVSLSGANVLTF.

The chain couples TRBV7-2 to TRBJ2-6; D is undetermined. This CDR3 comprises 15 residues. Per germline, CDR1 SGHTA and CDR2 FQGNSA. V was clipped by 5 bases and J by 0 bases, with 8 bases between them. Here the CDR3 DNA reads TGTGCCAGCAGCCCACGGCACTCTGGGGCCAACGTCCTGACTTTC. Translation: CASSPRHSGANVLTF.

This clone occurred once. The CDR3 spells CASGDTQYF. Here the CDR3 DNA reads TGTGCCAGTGGAGATACGCAGTATTTT. The V gene is TRBV11-2, the J gene TRBJ2-3, with D unresolved. Between the trimmed V and J ends, which lost 9 bases and 5 bases, there was a span of 3 bases. Germline V gives CDR1 SGHAT, CDR2 FQNNGV. This CDR3 is 9 amino acids long.

In the case of this clone: This sample includes further DNA sequences coding for the same CDR3. The chain couples TRBV19 to TRBJ2-3, with unresolved D. Trimming took 5 bases from V and 0 from J, leaving 12 bases between them. From germline, CDR1 is LNHDA and CDR2 SQIVND (reference sequence). The CDR3 is 15 residues long. In DNA, the CDR3 is TGTGCCAGTAGTCGAGGACGTTCTAGCACAGATACGCAGTATTTT. Encoded protein: CASSRGRSSTDTQYF.

The rearrangement joins TRBV7-9 to TRBJ2-1, with D uncertain. The CDR3 extends over 15 amino acids. In germline, CDR1 is SEHNR, CDR2 FQNEAQ (reference sequence). Trimming took off 1 base at V and 4 bases at J, with 11 bases between the two ends. CDR3 sequence reads: CASSLEPIVYNEQFF. Here the CDR3 DNA reads TGTGCCAGCAGCTTAGAACCGATCGTTTACAATGAGCAGTTCTTC.

The CDR3, as DNA: TGCGCCAGCAGCCAGGAACCAAGGGGGTATCAGCCCCAGCATTTT. Protein sequence: CASSQEPRGYQPQHF. The chain uses TRBV4-3 and TRBJ1-5, with D possibly matching TRBD1 (6 bases). Trimming stripped 3 bases from V and 5 bases from J, with 14 bases between. The CDR3 consists of 15 residues. Per the germline V gene, CDR1 is LGHNA and CDR2 is YSLEER.

This chain uses TRBV7-9 with TRBJ1-2; D gene uncertain. CDR1 is SEHNR and CDR2 is FQNEAQ in the germline V gene (reference sequence). CDR3 size: 15 residues. Deletions cut 5 bases from V and 1 base from J, with 14 bases between. The CDR3 coding sequence is TGTGCCAGCAGCCAAACCATGGCCGATAACTATGGCTACACCTTC. Protein: CASSQTMADNYGYTF.

The chain is built from TRBV15 and TRBJ2-1, with 13 bases aligning to TRBD2. CDR1 is LNHNV, CDR2 YYDKDF, per germline (reference sequence). V shed 8 bases and J 7 bases; nucleotides not matched to a gene: 2. The CDR3 runs 13 residues. CDR3: CATGLAGVNEQFF. The CDR3 nucleotides read TGTGCCACCGGACTAGCGGGAGTAAATGAGCAGTTCTTC.

The V and J genes are TRBV9 and TRBJ2-1; 11 bases match TRBD2. The CDR3 is 17 residues long. CDR1 and CDR2 from the germline V gene are SGDLS and YYNGEE. With V trimmed by 3 bases and J by 6 bases, 11 bases remained unmatched. CDR3 DNA: TGTGCCAGCAGCGGACGGGAAAGGACTAGCGGGCTCAATGAGCAGTTCTTC. Its translation: CASSGRERTSGLNEQFF.

This clone has just one count. The chain uses TRBV5-1 and TRBJ2-2, with 9 bases fitting TRBD2. CDR1 SGHRS and CDR2 YFSETQ come from the germline V gene. The trim removed 4 bases at V and 2 bases at J, leaving 6 bases unmatched. CDR3 length equals 16 residues. The CDR3 sequence: CASSIPSGANTGELFF. DNA of the CDR3: TGCGCCAGCAGCATACCTAGCGGGGCTAACACCGGGGAGCTGTTTTTT.